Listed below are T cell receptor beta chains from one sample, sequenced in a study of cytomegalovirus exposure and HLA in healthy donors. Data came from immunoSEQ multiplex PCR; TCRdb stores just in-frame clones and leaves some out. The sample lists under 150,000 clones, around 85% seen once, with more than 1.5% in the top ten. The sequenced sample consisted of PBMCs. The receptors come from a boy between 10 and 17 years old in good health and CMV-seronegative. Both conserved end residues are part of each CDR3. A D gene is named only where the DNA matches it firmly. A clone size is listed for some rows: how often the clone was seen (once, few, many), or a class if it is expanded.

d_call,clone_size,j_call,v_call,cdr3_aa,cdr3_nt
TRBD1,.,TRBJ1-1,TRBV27,CASSTGGGTEAFF,TGTGCCAGCAGTACAGGGGGCGGCACTGAAGCTTTCTTT
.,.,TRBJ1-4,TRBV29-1,CSVEDPGGYNEKLFF,TGCAGCGTTGAAGACCCCGGAGGTTACAATGAAAAACTGTTTTTT
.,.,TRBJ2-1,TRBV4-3,CASSQTRDLYNEQFF,TGCGCCAGCAGCCAGACCAGGGACTTGTACAATGAGCAGTTCTTC
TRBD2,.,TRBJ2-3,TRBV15,CATATSGLYDTQYF,TGTGCCACGGCGACTAGCGGGTTGTACGATACGCAGTATTTT
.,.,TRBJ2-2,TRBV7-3,CASSYVGGNTGELFF,TGTGCCAGCAGTTATGTCGGGGGGAACACCGGGGAGCTGTTTTTT
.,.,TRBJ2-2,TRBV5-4,CASSYGSSNTGELFF,TGTGCCAGCAGCTACGGGAGTTCGAACACCGGGGAGCTGTTTTTT
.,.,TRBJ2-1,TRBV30,CAWSATSIPGEQFF,TGTGCCTGGAGTGCGACCTCAATCCCGGGGGAGCAGTTCTTC
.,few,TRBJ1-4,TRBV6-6,CASSYSSTGEKLFF,TGTGCCAGCAGTTACTCGAGCACAGGGGAAAAACTGTTTTTT
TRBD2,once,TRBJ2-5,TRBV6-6,CASSYLAGGQETQYF,TGTGCCAGCAGTTACCTAGCGGGGGGCCAAGAGACCCAGTACTTC
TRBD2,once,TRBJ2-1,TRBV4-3,CASSQDPSGSSYNEQFF,TGCGCCAGCAGCCAAGACCCTAGCGGGAGCTCCTACAATGAGCAGTTCTTC
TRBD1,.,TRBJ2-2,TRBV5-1,CASSTQTGLTGELFF,TGCGCCAGCAGCACGCAGACAGGGCTAACCGGGGAGCTGTTTTTT
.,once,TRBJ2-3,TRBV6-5,CASSYSLQLPQYF,TGTGCCAGCAGTTATTCACTCCAATTGCCGCAGTATTTT
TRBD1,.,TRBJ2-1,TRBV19,CASRRTGGEGTHEQFF,TGTGCCAGTAGGAGAACAGGGGGCGAGGGTACACATGAGCAGTTCTTC
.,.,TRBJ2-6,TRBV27,CASSPRGAGANVLTF,TGTGCCAGCAGTCCCAGGGGTGCCGGGGCCAACGTCCTGACTTTC
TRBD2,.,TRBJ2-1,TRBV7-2,CASSLGASGGYNEQFF,TGTGCCAGCAGCTTAGGGGCTAGCGGGGGCTACAATGAGCAGTTCTTC
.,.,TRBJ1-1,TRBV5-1,CASGSGQRLNTEAFF,TGCGCCAGCGGTTCTGGGCAACGCTTGAACACTGAAGCTTTCTTT
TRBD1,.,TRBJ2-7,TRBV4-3,CASSQDRGQDEQYF,TGCGCCAGCAGCCAAGACAGGGGGCAGGACGAGCAGTACTTC
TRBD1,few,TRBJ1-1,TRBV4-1,CASSHGQGAGNTEAFF,TGCGCCAGCAGCCATGGACAGGGGGCGGGGAACACTGAAGCTTTCTTT
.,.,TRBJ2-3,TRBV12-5,CASGLVQGSGSDTQYF,TGTGCTAGTGGTTTGGTACAGGGTTCAGGGAGTGATACGCAGTATTTT
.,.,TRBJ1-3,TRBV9,CASSVDSISGNTIYF,TGTGCCAGCAGCGTAGATAGTATCTCTGGAAACACCATATATTTT
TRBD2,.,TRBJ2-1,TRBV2,CASSVGTSGNNEQFF,TGTGCCAGCAGTGTGGGGACTAGCGGTAACAATGAGCAGTTCTTC
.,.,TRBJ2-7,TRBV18,CASSPSVYEQYF,TGTGCCAGCTCACCATCAGTCTACGAGCAGTACTTC
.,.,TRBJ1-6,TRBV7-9,CASSRDSPLHF,TGTGCCAGCAGCCGCGATTCACCCCTCCACTTT
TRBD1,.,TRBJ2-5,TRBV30,CAWNPGQLQETQYF,TGTGCCTGGAACCCGGGACAGTTACAAGAGACCCAGTACTTC
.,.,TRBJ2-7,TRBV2,CASTRTSSYEQYF,TGTGCCAGCACCCGGACAAGCTCCTACGAGCAGTACTTC
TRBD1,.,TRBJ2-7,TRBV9,CASSPSGTGGFEQYF,TGTGCCAGCAGCCCATCCGGGACAGGGGGCTTCGAGCAGTACTTC
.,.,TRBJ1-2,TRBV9,CASSANRANYGYTF,TGTGCCAGCAGCGCGAACAGGGCTAACTATGGCTACACCTTC
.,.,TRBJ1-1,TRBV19,CASSTSGNTEAFF,TGTGCCAGTAGCACGAGTGGGAACACTGAAGCTTTCTTT
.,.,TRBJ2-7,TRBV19,CASSISGHYEQYF,TGTGCCAGTAGTATTTCGGGACACTACGAGCAGTACTTC
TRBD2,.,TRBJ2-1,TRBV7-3,CASSFGRGAYNEQFF,TGTGCCAGCAGCTTCGGGCGGGGGGCCTACAATGAGCAGTTCTTC
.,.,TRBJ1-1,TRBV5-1,CASSLGGNMNTEAFF,TGCGCCAGCAGCTTAGGAGGGAACATGAACACTGAAGCTTTCTTT
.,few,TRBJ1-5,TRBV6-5,CASSYYRSQPQHF,TGTGCCAGCAGTTACTATCGGTCTCAGCCCCAGCATTTT
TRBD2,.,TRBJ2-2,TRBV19,CATSQRGVGGELFF,TGTGCCACAAGCCAGCGGGGGGTTGGCGGGGAGCTGTTTTTT
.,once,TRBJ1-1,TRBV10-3,CAIGSTGSTEAFF,TGTGCCATCGGATCAACAGGGTCCACTGAAGCTTTCTTT
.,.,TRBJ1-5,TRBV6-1,CASSQGDTYSNQPQHF,TGTGCCAGCAGTCAAGGGGACACCTATAGCAATCAGCCCCAGCATTTT
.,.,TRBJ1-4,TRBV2,CASYRDSTNEKLFF,TGTGCCAGCTACAGGGATTCAACTAATGAAAAACTGTTTTTT
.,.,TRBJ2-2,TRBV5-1,CASRLQTVTGELFF,TGCGCCAGCAGGCTCCAGACAGTGACCGGGGAGCTGTTTTTT
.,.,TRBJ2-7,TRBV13,CASSANRRYEQYF,TGTGCCAGCAGCGCCAACAGGAGATACGAGCAGTACTTC
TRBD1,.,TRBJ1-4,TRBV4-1,CASSHAGTENEKLFF,TGCGCCAGCAGCCATGCCGGGACAGAGAATGAAAAACTGTTTTTT
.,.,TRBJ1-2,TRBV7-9,CASSLSGHYGYTF,TGTGCCAGCAGCTTATCAGGTCACTATGGCTACACCTTC
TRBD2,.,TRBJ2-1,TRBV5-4,CASSFPGLEQFF,TGTGCCAGCAGCTTCCCGGGACTAGAGCAGTTCTTC
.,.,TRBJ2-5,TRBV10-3,CAISAERGGTQYF,TGTGCCATCAGTGCCGAACGGGGAGGGACCCAGTACTTC
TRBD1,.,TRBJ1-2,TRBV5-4,CASSSRDRDGYTF,TGTGCCAGCAGCTCCCGGGACAGGGACGGCTACACCTTC
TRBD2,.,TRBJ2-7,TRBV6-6,CASSLLLAGGIYEQYF,TGTGCCAGCAGTCTTCTTCTAGCGGGAGGGATATACGAGCAGTACTTC
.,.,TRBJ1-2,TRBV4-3,CASSQDNYYGYTF,TGCGCCAGCAGCCAAGACAATTACTATGGCTACACCTTC
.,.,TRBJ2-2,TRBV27,CASSLDTGELFF,TGTGCCAGCAGTCTAGACACCGGGGAGCTGTTTTTT
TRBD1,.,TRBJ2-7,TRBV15,CATSETTGTGFYEQYF,TGTGCCACCAGCGAAACCACCGGGACAGGGTTCTACGAGCAGTACTTC
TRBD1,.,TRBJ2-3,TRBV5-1,CASSLVRGQGIYDTQYF,TGCGCCAGCAGCTTGGTACGGGGACAGGGTATTTACGATACGCAGTATTTT
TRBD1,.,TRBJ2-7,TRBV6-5,CASSRTGRVYF,TGTGCCAGCAGCCGGACAGGAAGGGTGTACTTC
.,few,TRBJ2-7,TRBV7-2,CASSLDPRITYEQYF,TGTGCCAGCAGCTTAGACCCGCGAATTACCTACGAGCAGTACTTC
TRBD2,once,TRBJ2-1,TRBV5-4,CASSSEGGGRNNEQFF,TGTGCCAGCAGCTCCGAAGGCGGGGGGCGGAACAATGAGCAGTTCTTC
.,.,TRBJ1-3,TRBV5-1,CASSLTWGAGNTIYF,TGCGCCAGCAGCTTGACATGGGGCGCTGGAAACACCATATATTTT
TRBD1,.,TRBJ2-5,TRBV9,CASSVGTGEETQYF,TGTGCCAGCAGCGTAGGGACAGGGGAAGAGACCCAGTACTTC
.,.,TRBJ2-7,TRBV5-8,CASSLYQGLVQYF,TGTGCCAGCAGCTTGTATCAGGGGCTGGTGCAGTACTTC
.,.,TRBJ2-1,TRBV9,CASSVFGENEQFF,TGTGCCAGCAGCGTATTTGGGGAGAATGAGCAGTTCTTC
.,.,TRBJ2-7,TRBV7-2,CASSRRGLSSYEQYF,TGTGCCAGCAGCCGAAGGGGCTTAAGCTCCTACGAGCAGTACTTC
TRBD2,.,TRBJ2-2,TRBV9,CASSGTAGGLTGELFF,TGTGCCAGCAGCGGCACAGCGGGGGGGCTGACCGGGGAGCTGTTTTTT